A single sample is the source of the 20 T cell receptor beta chains below, sequenced in a study of blood T cells in healthy people across ages. A second roughly 7 to 11 cycle PCR used barcoded and J-beta primers. TCRdb recomputed calls from the 5' RACE reads with MiXCR, one row per CDR3 protein. The repertoire holds roughly 1.5 million distinct CDR3 sequences, with approximately 42% as singletons. The sequenced sample was blood. The receptors stem from a woman younger than 35 in good health.

V is TRBV12-3 or TRBV12-4 and J is TRBJ1-2, with D maybe TRBD1 (5 bases). The CDR3 runs to 14 residues. The V and J ends lost 5 bases and 7 bases respectively, with 17 bases between them. CDR3 region: CASSPGRSRGGYTF. CDR3 DNA sequence: TGTGCCAGCAGTCCGGGACGAAGTAGAGGTGGCTACACCTTC.

The CDR3 here is CSARSQGGRGDGYTF. CDR3 DNA sequence: TGCAGTGCTAGGTCACAGGGCGGAAGAGGGGATGGCTACACCTTC. The chain carries TRBV20-1 and TRBJ1-2; a possible D gene is TRBD1 (6 bases). The CDR3 has 15 residues. The V end was cut by 3 bases, the J end by 6 bases, with 20 bases between. Germline V CDR1 and CDR2: DFQATT, SNEGSKA (reference sequence).

This clonotype was counted a single time. J is TRBJ2-1 and V is TRBV5-1; D is undetermined. Germline CDR1 SGHRS, CDR2 YFSETQ. The CDR3 length is 14 residues. V was clipped by 3 bases and J by 8 bases, with 15 bases between them. The CDR3: CASSWQESSHEQFF. The CDR3 nucleotides are TGCGCCAGCAGCTGGCAGGAGAGCTCTCATGAGCAGTTCTTC.

The rearrangement joins TRBV12-3 or TRBV12-4 to TRBJ1-5, with a weak D call TRBD1 (5 bases). Trimming removed 7 bases at V and 5 bases at J, with 18 bases between. The CDR3 is 15 amino acids. DNA of the CDR3: TGTGCCAGCACCGCAACGGGGCTAGGGTATCAGCCCCAGCATTTT. Translation gives CASTATGLGYQPQHF.

This chain links TRBV6-4 with TRBJ2-1, with D possibly being TRBD2 (5 bases). Germline V gene lookup returns CDR1 MRHNA and CDR2 SNTAGT. The CDR3 loop spans 14 amino acids. The CDR3 sequence: CVRRPGCSYNEQFF. CDR3 nucleotides: TGTGTCAGAAGACCGGGATGCTCCTACAATGAGCAGTTCTTC.

This clonotype appeared a few times. This chain links TRBV6-5 with TRBJ2-3; 7 bases fit TRBD1. V lost 6 bases to trimming and J lost 4 bases; unmatched junction nucleotides: 4. Germline CDR1 is MNHEY and CDR2 is SVGAGI. The CDR3 contains 13 residues. The CDR3 is CASRGTAPDTQYF. The DNA for the CDR3 is TGTGCCAGCAGGGGGACAGCTCCAGATACGCAGTATTTT.

This clonotype was recorded a few times. The chain recombines TRBV6-2 or TRBV6-3 with TRBJ2-1; D may correspond to TRBD1 or TRBD2 (6 bases each). V lost 0 bases to trimming and J lost 8 bases, with 20 bases between them. The CDR3 totals 17 residues. Germline assignment: CDR1 MNHEY and CDR2 SVGEGT. This CDR3 reads CASSYSGGSRYGDEQFF. The CDR3 region has the DNA TGTGCCAGCAGTTACTCCGGGGGCAGTAGATATGGGGATGAGCAGTTCTTC.

V gene TRBV27 combines with J gene TRBJ2-3, with TRBD2 matching 10 bases. The CDR3 covers 16 residues. CDR1 is MNHEY, CDR2 SMNVEV, per germline (reference sequence). J lost 0 bases, V lost 7 bases, and 7 bases had no gene match. This CDR3 reads CASNFLAGDSTDTQYF. CDR3 in DNA: TGTGCCAGCAATTTCCTAGCGGGGGACAGCACAGATACGCAGTATTTT.

This clonotype has more than one count but fewer than ten. This chain uses TRBV7-2 with TRBJ2-3; D ambiguous. CDR3 size: 13 residues. The germline V gene encodes CDR1 SGHTA and CDR2 FQGNSA. The V and J ends lost 5 bases and 4 bases respectively, with 10 bases between them. The CDR3 bases are TGTGCCAGCAGCCCGCCCCGCTCAGATACGCAGTATTTT. Translation gives CASSPPRSDTQYF. The full variable domain, rest sourced from reference TRBV7-2 and TRBJ2-3, is GAGVSQSPSNKVTEKGKDVELRCDPISGHTALYWYRQSLGQGLEFLIYFQGNSAPDKSGLPSDRFSAERTGGSVSTLTIQRTQQEDSAVYLCASSPPRSDTQYFGPGTRLTVL.

The chain recombines TRBV12-3 or TRBV12-4 with TRBJ2-1; 9 bases are shared with TRBD2. The CDR3 extends over 15 amino acids. Germline trimming cut 4 bases from V and 10 bases from J; bases unmatched to any gene: 11. The CDR3 reads CASSWASGDPREQFF. CDR3 coding DNA: TGTGCCAGCAGTTGGGCTAGCGGGGATCCTCGGGAGCAGTTCTTC.

The J gene is TRBJ2-5, the V gene TRBV4-2; 10 bases line up with TRBD2. The CDR3 is 18 amino acids. The V gene end was trimmed by 0 bases and the J gene end by 4 bases; junction bases not matched to a gene: 11. The germline CDR1 and CDR2 sequences are LGHNA and YNFKEQ. As DNA, the CDR3 is TGTGCCAGCAGCCAAGATCCAATAGCGGGAGGATGGTTAGAGACCCAGTACTTC. Protein product: CASSQDPIAGGWLETQYF.

The genes are TRBV7-2 and TRBJ1-2; D is undetermined. The V end was cut by 2 bases, the J end by 8 bases, with 12 bases between. The CDR3 sequence is 13 residues long. Germline CDR1 is SGHTA and CDR2 is FQGNSA. CDR3 sequence (DNA): TGTGCCAGCAGCTTAATTTCAGAATTGGGCTACACCTTC. It is translated as CASSLISELGYTF.

The rearrangement joins TRBV29-1 to TRBJ2-1; D gene ambiguous. This CDR3 comprises 13 residues. Trimming removed 4 bases from V and 9 bases from J, with 16 bases in between. From germline, CDR1 is SQVTM and CDR2 ANQGSEA. CDR3 in DNA: TGCAGCGTTGCTGGTCGGCAGACACGTGAGCAGTTCTTC. It translates to CSVAGRQTREQFF.

The chain is built from TRBV27 and TRBJ2-7; perhaps TRBD2 as D (6 bases). Germline assignment: CDR1 MNHEY and CDR2 SMNVEV (reference sequence). The CDR3 sequence is 18 residues long. V lost 1 base to trimming and J lost 0 bases, with 19 bases between them. Written as DNA, the CDR3 is TGTGCCAGCAGTTTATACTATTCAACGTCAGCGGGCTCCTACGAGCAGTACTTC. It yields the protein CASSLYYSTSAGSYEQYF.

The rearrangement links TRBV20-1 to TRBJ2-4, with D possibly being TRBD1 or TRBD2 (6 bases each). The DNA matches TRBJ2-7 better at its end, which makes the J call doubtful. Germline assignment: CDR1 DFQATT and CDR2 SNEGSKA (reference sequence). The CDR3 loop spans 13 amino acids. CDR3 nucleotide sequence: TGCAGTGCTAGAAGGGGGGCCCGCTACGAGCAGTACTTC. Protein product: CSARRGARYEQYF.

This clonotype came up a few times. The V gene is TRBV7-2, the J gene TRBJ1-4; D gene unclear. The germline V gene has CDR1 SGHTA and CDR2 FQGNSA. The CDR3 covers 13 residues. With 6 bases removed from V and 4 bases from J, the gap between germline ends came to 9 bases. The CDR3 nucleotides are TGTGCCAGCAGGAGTACACTTAATGAAAAACTGTTTTTT. Protein sequence: CASRSTLNEKLFF.

The CDR3 nucleotides read TGTGCCAGCAGTGCTGACATTTCCAGCTACACTGAAGCTTTCTTT. Amino acids: CASSADISSYTEAFF. The J gene is TRBJ1-1, the V gene TRBV6-1; D is unresolved. Germline CDR1 MNHNS, CDR2 SASEGT. CDR3 size: 15 residues. V dropped 4 bases and J dropped 3 bases, with 15 bases sitting between them.

The genes are TRBV27 and TRBJ1-2; D might be TRBD1 (5 bases). Trimming took 8 bases from V and 1 from J, leaving 20 bases between them. The CDR3 loop spans 16 amino acids. CDR1 and CDR2 from the germline V gene are MNHEY and SMNVEV (reference sequence). CDR3 loop: CASCGPRDDLNYGYTF. The CDR3 DNA follows: TGTGCCAGCTGTGGCCCCAGGGACGATCTTAACTATGGCTACACCTTC.

V usage is TRBV5-6 and J usage is TRBJ2-2, with D unresolved. The V end was cut by 0 bases, the J end by 3 bases, with 6 bases between. The CDR3 extends over 14 amino acids. CDR1 and CDR2 from the germline V gene are SGHDT and YYEEEE. The CDR3 bases are TGTGCCAGCAGCTTGGCAGACTACACCGGGGAGCTGTTTTTT. It codes for CASSLADYTGELFF.

This clonotype was picked up one time. The V and J genes are TRBV10-3 and TRBJ1-6; TRBD1 matches 12 bases. This CDR3 contains 15 residues. The germline V gene encodes CDR1 ENHRY and CDR2 SYGVKD. The J segment lost 5 bases and the V segment lost 8 bases, leaving 4 bases of the junction unmatched. The CDR3 sequence is CAIGTGGPHNSPLHF. CDR3 sequence (DNA): TGTGCCATCGGGACAGGGGGCCCCCATAATTCACCCCTCCACTTT.